This TCR beta chain was documented in a study of vaccination and CD4 T cells after COVID-19. Germline CDR1 and CDR2: KGHSH and LQKENI. Trimming removed 4 bases from V and 7 bases from J, with 10 bases in between. The CDR3 covers 12 residues. As for time point: late sampling 161 to 241 days after vaccination in three convalescent patients. Documented treatment: approximately nine-day PBMC culture with coronavirus spike peptide pools or control peptides (ViraFEST assay). Peptide pools at around 10 ug/ml, together with roughly 10 IU/ml IL-2, were added to cultures of more than 1.5 million PBMCs per well. Concerning this clonotype itself: Its specificity is unknown.

The assay that was used to sequence DNA from cultured CD4+ T cells was the Oncomine TCR Beta short-read assay. One entry per CDR3 protein results from TCRdb running MiXCR on the PCR reads. The table records over 20,000 distinct CDR3 sequences, about two fifths of them present only once. Source: CD4+ T cells from blood, cultured in vitro, taken about 7 months after SARS-CoV-2 vaccination. The rearrangement uses TRBV18 and TRBJ1-2; no definite D call. The sequence came from a human donor who had recovered from COVID-19. The CDR3 DNA sequence: TGTGCCAGCTCACGATTGCAAGGTGGCTACACCTTC. This gives the protein CASSRLQGGYTF.